The 17 T cell receptor beta chains listed next were all sequenced from one sample in a study of cytomegalovirus exposure and HLA in healthy donors. The assay was immunoSEQ multiplex PCR, and TCRdb's table has in-frame clones only and misses some. Here the sample spans around 190,000 clones, approximately 86% being singletons. Input material: PBMCs. The source is a man under 40 in good health and CMV-seropositive.

The chain uses TRBV6-1 and TRBJ2-7; no clear D. Germline V gene lookup returns CDR1 MNHNS and CDR2 SASEGT. CDR3 length: 13 amino acids. Trimming took 0 bases from V and 4 from J, leaving 7 bases between them. This CDR3 is CASSEAPAYEQYF. The CDR3 nucleotides are TGTGCCAGCAGTGAAGCGCCCGCTTACGAGCAGTACTTC.

The chain has TRBV4-3 and TRBJ2-1; 9 nucleotides line up with TRBD2. This CDR3 is 16 amino acids long. The V gene's germline CDR1 is LGHNA and CDR2 YSLEER. The V gene end was trimmed by 2 bases and the J gene end by 8 bases; junction bases not matched to a gene: 10. The CDR3 bases are TGCGCCAGCAGCCAACTCGTGGCGTCTAGCGGGGATGAGCAGTTCTTC. It specifies CASSQLVASSGDEQFF.

The chain combines TRBV9 with TRBJ1-3; TRBD1 agrees at 9 bases. Germline loops: CDR1 SGDLS, CDR2 YYNGEE. Trimming cost V 5 bases and J 3 bases; bases outside gene matches: 3. The CDR3 loop spans 14 amino acids. CDR3 bases: TGTGCCAGCAGGAGGGGACAGGGTGGAAACACCATATATTTT. Translating gives CASRRGQGGNTIYF.

This clone was picked up one time. The chain carries TRBV7-2 and TRBJ2-7, with D possibly being TRBD2 (7 bases). CDR3 length: 14 residues. Germline-derived CDR1 and CDR2 are SGHTA and FQGNSA. The ends were cut back, 7 bases at V and 3 bases at J, with 16 bases in the middle. The CDR3 region has the DNA TGTGCCAGCACGGACTTGCGGGGGCACTACGAGCAGTACTTC. This gives the protein CASTDLRGHYEQYF.

This chain links TRBV5-4 with TRBJ2-1; 10 nucleotides line up with TRBD2. The CDR3 spans 15 residues. CDR1 and CDR2 (germline): SGHNT, YYREEE (reference sequence). V was clipped by 5 bases and J by 8 bases; unmatched bases: 10. This CDR3 is CASSLAGGFGDEQFF. The CDR3 DNA reads TGTGCCAGCAGTTTAGCGGGGGGATTTGGGGATGAGCAGTTCTTC.

Of note for this clone: This likely traces to a read error, being one base from a far larger clone. Other DNA sequences in the sample encode the same CDR3. The chain carries TRBV2 and TRBJ2-7; D ambiguous. With 6 bases removed from V and 3 bases from J, the gap between germline ends came to 3 bases. Germline V CDR1 and CDR2: SNHLY, FYNNEI. CDR3 length equals 10 residues. The chain's CDR3 is CASRGYEQYF. The CDR3 coding sequence is TGTGCCAGCAGGGGCTACGAGCAGTACTTC. Filled out from reference TRBV2 and TRBJ2-7, the complete variable domain reads EPEVTQTPSHQVTQMGQEVILRCVPISNHLYFYWYRQILGQKVEFLVSFYNNEISEKSEIFDDQFSVERPDGSNFTLKIRSTKLEDSAMYFCASRGYEQYFGPGTRLTVT.

This clone was detected once. V and J are TRBV5-1 and TRBJ2-1, with D tentatively TRBD1 or TRBD2 (5 bases each). The germline gives CDR1 SGHRS, CDR2 YFSETQ. V dropped 3 bases and J dropped 7 bases, with 17 bases sitting between them. The CDR3 contains 15 residues. CDR3 DNA: TGCGCCAGCAGCTGGATGGGGACCGGGCCTAATGAGCAGTTCTTC. This sequence encodes CASSWMGTGPNEQFF. The full variable domain, its missing parts supplied by reference TRBV5-1 and TRBJ2-1, is KAGVTQTPRYLIKTRGQQVTLSCSPISGHRSVSWYQQTPGQGLQFLFEYFSETQRNKGNFPGRFSGRQFSNSRSEMNVSTLELGDSALYLCASSWMGTGPNEQFFGPGTRLTVL.

The chain is built from TRBV4-1 and TRBJ2-4; TRBD2 might be the D (6 bases). Germline V gives CDR1 MGHRA, CDR2 YSYEKL. This CDR3 has 18 residues. The germline V and J ends were trimmed by 3 bases and 0 bases, with 18 bases remaining between them. CDR3 residues: CASSQGGSRGIAKNIQYF. CDR3 coding DNA: TGCGCCAGCAGCCAGGGGGGAAGTAGGGGCATAGCCAAAAACATTCAGTACTTC.

The J gene is TRBJ1-5, the V gene TRBV5-1, with a weak D call TRBD1 (5 bases). Trimming pared 4 bases from V and 4 bases from J, leaving 18 bases between. The CDR3 sequence is 16 residues long. Germline V gene sequence: CDR1 SGHRS, CDR2 YFSETQ. CDR3 loop: CASSPGRGGPNQPQHF. CDR3 DNA: TGCGCCAGCAGCCCCGGACGGGGCGGCCCGAATCAGCCCCAGCATTTT.

This chain connects TRBV5-4 to TRBJ1-1; TRBD1 agrees at 9 bases. The J segment lost 3 bases and the V segment lost 5 bases, leaving 5 bases of the junction unmatched. The CDR3 runs to 14 residues. The germline CDR1 and CDR2 sequences are SGHNT and YYREEE (reference sequence). CDR3 nucleotide sequence: TGTGCCAGCAGTTGGGACAGGGCCGACACTGAAGCTTTCTTT. It codes for CASSWDRADTEAFF. Complete variable domain (other parts from reference TRBV5-4 and TRBJ1-1): ETGVTQSPTHLIKTRGQQVTLRCSSQSGHNTVSWYQQALGQGPQFIFQYYREEENGRGNFPPRFSGLQFPNYSSELNVNALELDDSALYLCASSWDRADTEAFFGQGTRLTVV.

The rearrangement joins TRBV6-1 to TRBJ2-1; D unresolved. From germline, CDR1 is MNHNS and CDR2 SASEGT. The V gene lost 7 bases and the J gene lost 0 bases, with 7 bases spanning the gap. The CDR3 is 13 residues long. The CDR3 region has the DNA TGTGCCAGCAATGCTCGCTCCTACAATGAGCAGTTCTTC. Its translation: CASNARSYNEQFF.

The J gene is TRBJ1-1, the V gene TRBV4-1, with a weak D call TRBD1 (5 bases). The CDR3 has 15 residues. Trimming pared 1 base from V and 3 bases from J, leaving 12 bases between. Per the germline V gene, CDR1 is MGHRA and CDR2 is YSYEKL. CDR3 sequence reads: CASSQAGTGDTEAFF. In DNA, the CDR3 is TGCGCCAGCAGCCAAGCCGGCACGGGGGACACTGAAGCTTTCTTT.

V is TRBV5-6 and J is TRBJ1-1; the D is unclear. V shed 5 bases and J shed 2 bases, with 13 bases lying between them. Germline-derived CDR1 and CDR2 are SGHDT and YYEEEE. CDR3 length: 14 residues. Here the CDR3 DNA reads TGTGCCAGCAGTTTCCGGGGAACCAACACTGAAGCTTTCTTT. Protein sequence: CASSFRGTNTEAFF. Full variable domain (outside the CDR3, taken from reference TRBV5-6 and TRBJ1-1): DAGVTQSPTHLIKTRGQQVTLRCSPKSGHDTVSWYQQALGQGPQFIFQYYEEEERQRGNFPDRFSGHQFPNYSSELNVNALLLGDSALYLCASSFRGTNTEAFFGQGTRLTVV.

The gene calls are TRBV19 and TRBJ1-6; D is possibly TRBD1 (5 bases). This CDR3 has 14 residues. The V and J ends lost 5 bases and 7 bases respectively, with 12 bases between them. Looked up from germline, CDR1 is LNHDA and CDR2 is SQIVND (reference sequence). CDR3 in amino acids: CASSGQGRNSPLHF. In DNA form, the CDR3 reads TGTGCCAGTAGTGGGCAGGGCCGGAATTCACCCCTCCACTTT.

For this clone: The same CDR3 also results from other DNA sequences found in this sample. The chain is built from TRBV5-1 and TRBJ1-1, with a tentative D call TRBD1 (5 bases). The germline V and J ends were trimmed by 4 bases and 0 bases, with 10 bases remaining between them. The CDR3 is made up of 14 amino acids. Germline V gene sequence: CDR1 SGHRS, CDR2 YFSETQ. The CDR3, as DNA: TGCGCCAGCAGCCCGACGGGGGTGAACACTGAAGCTTTCTTT. This translates into CASSPTGVNTEAFF. The variable domain in full, completed from reference TRBV5-1 and TRBJ1-1, reads KAGVTQTPRYLIKTRGQQVTLSCSPISGHRSVSWYQQTPGQGLQFLFEYFSETQRNKGNFPGRFSGRQFSNSRSEMNVSTLELGDSALYLCASSPTGVNTEAFFGQGTRLTVV.

This rearrangement joins TRBV29-1 to TRBJ2-1; no clear D gene. The CDR3 spans 13 residues. In germline, CDR1 is SQVTM, CDR2 ANQGSEA. Deletions cut 6 bases from V and 1 base from J, with 10 bases between. The CDR3 DNA follows: TGCAGCGTGGGTGTCGGATCCTACAATGAGCAGTTCTTC. The encoded protein is CSVGVGSYNEQFF.

This clone was detected only once. This rearrangement joins TRBV5-1 to TRBJ2-1, with 15 bases lining up with TRBD2. V was clipped by 4 bases and J by 8 bases; unmatched bases: 13. Germline V gene sequence: CDR1 SGHRS, CDR2 YFSETQ. This CDR3 spans 18 amino acids. This CDR3 reads CASSHVLRTSGGADEQFF. CDR3 DNA: TGCGCCAGCAGCCATGTACTTCGGACTAGCGGGGGGGCGGATGAGCAGTTCTTC. The whole variable domain, filled in from reference TRBV5-1 and TRBJ2-1, reads KAGVTQTPRYLIKTRGQQVTLSCSPISGHRSVSWYQQTPGQGLQFLFEYFSETQRNKGNFPGRFSGRQFSNSRSEMNVSTLELGDSALYLCASSHVLRTSGGADEQFFGPGTRLTVL.